This T cell receptor (beta chain) was obtained from a study of shared clonotypes between healthy human individuals. Findings and caveats of the study: Relative to their counterparts shared across all four donors, non-shared clonotypes exhibited diminished generation probabilities.

The donor cohort consisted entirely of Caucasian adults residing in Nashville, Tennessee. The CD4+ fraction was divided into a CD45RA+ naive subset and a CD45RA-negative memory subset. About this clone: Its antigen is currently unknown.

Losses at the gene ends were 7 bases for V and 1 base for J; bases not matched to a gene: 9. The CDR3 totals 16 residues. Germline V gene lookup returns CDR1 LNHDA and CDR2 SQIVND (reference sequence). Deep was the level used in running the assay. Clones were read by immunoSEQ multiplex PCR, and TCRdb kept only the in-frame ones, dropping some. The sample has millions of clones, roughly 96% seen once; the top ten hold more than 0.1%. This sequence originates from a man aged 18 to 30 in good health. The V gene is TRBV19, the J gene TRBJ2-2, with 7 bases fitting TRBD1. Sequenced input: naive CD4+ T cells sorted from blood. Regarding subset: CD45RA+ positively selected. In nucleotides, the CDR3 is TGTGCCAGTACCCACCCCGGGACAGTGAACACCGGGGAGCTGTTTTTT. This gives the protein CASTHPGTVNTGELFF. The entire variable domain, with the rest obtained from reference TRBV19 and TRBJ2-2, is as follows: DGGITQSPKYLFRKEGQNVTLSCEQNLNHDAMYWYRQDPGQGLRLIYYSQIVNDFQKGDIAEGYSVSREKKESFPLTVTSAQKNPTAFYLCASTHPGTVNTGELFFGEGSRLTVL.